The 28 T cell receptor beta chains in this list originate from one sample, sequenced in a study of response to subunit inactivated influenza vaccine. MiXCR, applied by TCRdb to the RT-PCR reads, yields one record per CDR3 protein. This table has around 520,000 distinct CDR3 sequences, 25% appearing once. Sequences were derived from CD4+ T cells sorted from PBMCs, sampled 5 days after vaccination. These receptors came from a man aged 50-60 years who received an inactivated influenza vaccine.

There are a few counts of this clonotype. The rearrangement joins TRBV7-8 to TRBJ2-7; D unclear. CDR3 size: 13 residues. V was clipped by 1 base and J by 7 bases, with 11 bases between them. CDR1 SGHVS and CDR2 FQNEAQ come from the germline V gene. CDR3 amino acids: CASSLDSFGEQYF. The CDR3 nucleotides read TGTGCCAGCAGCTTAGACTCTTTTGGGGAGCAGTACTTC.

The chain carries TRBV29-1 and TRBJ2-3, with 7 bases fitting TRBD2. The CDR3 sequence is 12 residues long. Germline assignment: CDR1 SQVTM and CDR2 ANQGSEA. The CDR3 protein is CGLVTSTDTQYF. The DNA for the CDR3 is TGCGGACTAGTTACTAGCACAGATACGCAGTATTTT.

The V call is TRBV7-9, the J call TRBJ2-5; TRBD2 aligns across 8 bases. The CDR3 runs to 12 residues. J was trimmed by 10 bases and V by 5 bases; bases with no gene match: 6. Germline CDR1 is SEHNR and CDR2 is FQNEAQ (reference sequence). Here the CDR3 DNA reads TGTGCCAGCAGCGCTGCGGGGGGTAGCCAGTACTTC. Translation gives CASSAAGGSQYF.

This clonotype was seen a handful of times. The V gene is TRBV20-1, the J gene TRBJ2-2; D gene ambiguous. Trimming took off 0 bases at V and 4 bases at J, with 9 bases between the two ends. The CDR3 runs 14 residues. The germline V gene encodes CDR1 DFQATT and CDR2 SNEGSKA (reference sequence). The CDR3 DNA reads TGCAGTGCTAGAGATGGTGGGCTCACCGGGGAGCTGTTTTTT. The encoded protein is CSARDGGLTGELFF.

This clonotype showed up just a few times. The chain uses TRBV7-8 and TRBJ1-5, with 7 bases identical to TRBD1. From germline, CDR1 is SGHVS and CDR2 FQNEAQ. With 4 bases clipped from V and 6 bases from J, the junction kept 9 bases outside the gene matches. The CDR3 is 15 amino acids. The CDR3 DNA is TGTGCCAGCAGCTCGGACCGGTCAGGGGGTCAGCCCCAGCATTTT. It specifies CASSSDRSGGQPQHF.

This clonotype was seen only a few times. The V call is TRBV11-2, the J call TRBJ2-3; 11 bases map to TRBD2. The germline CDR1 and CDR2 sequences are SGHAT and FQNNGV. V shed 0 bases, J shed 8 bases, and the junction held 7 bases outside the gene matches. This CDR3 is 16 amino acids long. In nucleotides, the CDR3 is TGTGCCAGCAGCTTAGATCGCCTAGCGGGGGGAGCTACGCAGTATTTT. This codes for CASSLDRLAGGATQYF.

The chain joins TRBV5-1 to TRBJ1-4; D is unresolved. This CDR3 has 15 amino acids. Between the trimmed V and J ends, which lost 4 bases and 3 bases, there was a span of 13 bases. Germline lookup yields CDR1 SGHRS and CDR2 YFSETQ. CDR3 sequence (DNA): TGCGCCAGCAGCCAACGACAAGCCCCTAATGAAAAACTGTTTTTT. Protein: CASSQRQAPNEKLFF. Looking up the rest from reference TRBV5-1 and TRBJ1-4 gives the full variable domain: KAGVTQTPRYLIKTRGQQVTLSCSPISGHRSVSWYQQTPGQGLQFLFEYFSETQRNKGNFPGRFSGRQFSNSRSEMNVSTLELGDSALYLCASSQRQAPNEKLFFGSGTQLSVL.

This chain links TRBV6-1 with TRBJ2-1; 7 bases line up with TRBD1. CDR3 size: 16 residues. Germline V CDR1 and CDR2: MNHNS, SASEGT. The V gene end was trimmed by 2 bases and the J gene end by 0 bases; junction bases not matched to a gene: 4. The CDR3 spells CASSENAGGSYNEQFF. CDR3 in DNA: TGTGCCAGCAGTGAAAATGCAGGGGGCTCCTACAATGAGCAGTTCTTC.

The rearrangement joins TRBV20-1 to TRBJ2-5, with D possibly being TRBD1 (5 bases). Germline assignment: CDR1 DFQATT and CDR2 SNEGSKA (reference sequence). The CDR3 is 16 amino acids. Trimming shortened V by 4 bases and J by 1 base, and 19 bases separated the two germline ends. The CDR3 region is CSATNERQPIQETQYF. The CDR3 coding sequence is TGCAGTGCTACTAATGAAAGACAGCCGATCCAAGAGACCCAGTACTTC.

The rearrangement joins TRBV25-1 to TRBJ2-5; D might be TRBD2 (6 bases). CDR3 length: 15 amino acids. The V gene lost 6 bases and the J gene lost 5 bases, with 19 bases spanning the gap. CDR1 and CDR2 from the germline V gene are MGHDK and SYGVNS. The CDR3 nucleotides read TGTGCCAGCAGCCGGGACTCATGGTGGGAGGAGACCCAGTACTTC. This translates into CASSRDSWWEETQYF.

The V and J genes are TRBV6-1 and TRBJ1-6, with no clear D. CDR1 and CDR2 (germline): MNHNS, SASEGT. V was shortened by 0 bases and J by 7 bases, with 4 bases between the two germline ends. This CDR3 spans 13 amino acids. CDR3 loop: CASSEAGNSPLHF. DNA for the CDR3: TGTGCCAGCAGTGAAGCGGGAAATTCACCCCTCCACTTT.

The chain employs TRBV3-1 and TRBJ2-7; a weak D match, TRBD2 (5 bases). From germline, CDR1 is LGHDT and CDR2 YNNKEL (reference sequence). V lost 4 bases and J 3 bases, leaving 13 bases between the germline ends. The CDR3 consists of 14 residues. The CDR3 sequence is CASSPRENGYEQYF. CDR3 nucleotide sequence: TGTGCCAGCAGCCCAAGGGAGAACGGCTACGAGCAGTACTTC.

This clonotype was seen repeatedly, ten times or more. The chain combines TRBV10-3 with TRBJ2-7; TRBD2 matches at 7 bases. Germline V gene sequence: CDR1 ENHRY, CDR2 SYGVKD. The length of the CDR3 is 12 residues. V shed 8 bases, J shed 2 bases, and the junction held 3 bases outside the gene matches. CDR3 DNA sequence: TGTGCCATCGGGGAGGGAACCTACGAGCAGTACTTC. Translated, it gives CAIGEGTYEQYF.

The rearrangement uses TRBV28 and TRBJ2-7; 12 bases line up with TRBD2. Germline lookup yields CDR1 MDHEN and CDR2 SYDVKM. V lost 2 bases to trimming and J lost 7 bases; unmatched junction nucleotides: 9. This CDR3 region has 16 residues. CDR3 DNA: TGTGCCAGCAGTTTACTCTCGGCTAGCGGGAGGGGGGAGCAGTACTTC. This translates into CASSLLSASGRGEQYF.

The chain is built from TRBV20-1 and TRBJ2-7; the D gene is possibly TRBD2 (6 bases). Looked up from germline, CDR1 is DFQATT and CDR2 is SNEGSKA (reference sequence). V dropped 0 bases and J dropped 11 bases, with 23 bases sitting between them. The CDR3 loop spans 15 amino acids. CDR3 sequence: CSARDSGGYLQAEYF. CDR3 in DNA: TGCAGTGCTAGAGATAGCGGTGGATACTTGCAGGCGGAGTACTTC.

The V call is TRBV3-1, the J call TRBJ2-3; tentatively, D is TRBD2 (7 bases). With 0 bases removed from V and 2 bases from J, the gap between germline ends came to 12 bases. The CDR3 runs to 16 residues. Germline CDR1 reads LGHDT; CDR2 reads YNNKEL (reference sequence). Here the CDR3 DNA reads TGTGCCAGCAGCCAAGAGAGGGGGGGGACCACAGATACGCAGTATTTT. Encoded protein: CASSQERGGTTDTQYF.

This chain joins TRBV11-2 and TRBJ1-1; the match to TRBD1 covers 8 bases. Germline CDR1 and CDR2: SGHAT and FQNNGV. V lost 2 bases, J lost 6 bases, and 17 bases stayed unmatched. The CDR3 totals 18 residues. For the CDR3, the DNA is TGTGCCAGCAGCTTACTTCGGACAGGGCTTCGGAAGGGCTCTGAAGCTTTCTTT. Protein sequence: CASSLLRTGLRKGSEAFF.

A few counts support this clonotype. The V call is TRBV7-2, the J call TRBJ2-2, with a possible D match to TRBD2 (5 bases). This CDR3 has 14 amino acids. V shed 4 bases and J shed 0 bases, with 6 bases lying between them. CDR1 SGHTA and CDR2 FQGNSA come from the germline V gene. The CDR3 DNA reads TGTGCCAGCAGCTCGGACTCGAACACCGGGGAGCTGTTTTTT. Encoded protein: CASSSDSNTGELFF. Using reference TRBV7-2 and TRBJ2-2 for the parts outside the CDR3, the full variable domain is GAGVSQSPSNKVTEKGKDVELRCDPISGHTALYWYRQSLGQGLEFLIYFQGNSAPDKSGLPSDRFSAERTGGSVSTLTIQRTQQEDSAVYLCASSSDSNTGELFFGEGSRLTVL.

The chain is built from TRBV15 and TRBJ2-2; D remains ambiguous. Germline CDR1 and CDR2: LNHNV and YYDKDF (reference sequence). CDR3 length: 15 amino acids. Trimming cost V 0 bases and J 6 bases, with 11 bases left between them. The CDR3 protein is CATSRDLDAPGELFF. CDR3 bases: TGTGCCACCAGCAGAGATCTTGATGCGCCCGGGGAGCTGTTTTTT. The full variable domain, completed using reference TRBV15 and TRBJ2-2, is DAMVIQNPRYQVTQFGKPVTLSCSQTLNHNVMYWYQQKSSQAPKLLFHYYDKDFNNEADTPDNFQSRRPNTSFCFLDIRSPGLGDTAMYLCATSRDLDAPGELFFGEGSRLTVL.

This sequence joins TRBV18 and TRBJ2-1; D not certain. Trimming stripped 4 bases from V and 9 bases from J, with 13 bases between. Per germline, CDR1 KGHSH and CDR2 LQKENI. This CDR3 is built from 13 residues. Here the CDR3 DNA reads TGTGCCAGCTCACAACTCCCAGAGTTTGAGCAGTTCTTC. Encoded protein: CASSQLPEFEQFF. Full variable domain (missing parts from reference TRBV18 and TRBJ2-1): NAGVMQNPRHLVRRRGQEARLRCSPMKGHSHVYWYRQLPEEGLKFMVYLQKENIIDESGMPKERFSAEFPKEGPSILRIQQVVRGDSAAYFCASSQLPEFEQFFGPGTRLTVL.

The genes are TRBV7-9 and TRBJ2-5; 10 bases align to TRBD1. The germline V gene has CDR1 SEHNR and CDR2 FQNEAQ (reference sequence). The CDR3 is 15 amino acids. Trimming took 4 bases from V and 1 from J; bases not matched to a gene: 3. The CDR3 DNA sequence: TGTGCCAGCAGCTGGGACAGGGGTTTCCAAGAGACCCAGTACTTC. Its translation: CASSWDRGFQETQYF.

This clonotype was detected a few times. V usage is TRBV6-5 and J usage is TRBJ1-2; tentative D call: TRBD1 (5 bases). The CDR3 length is 16 residues. Per the germline V gene, CDR1 is MNHEY and CDR2 is SVGAGI. Trimming cost V 0 bases and J 3 bases, with 14 bases left between them. CDR3 region: CASSYSAGNRDYGYTF. In DNA form, the CDR3 reads TGTGCCAGCAGTTACTCGGCAGGGAACCGCGACTATGGCTACACCTTC.

V gene TRBV4-1 combines with J gene TRBJ2-7; no firm D call. The CDR3 sequence is 15 residues long. The germline V and J ends were trimmed by 3 bases and 0 bases, with 12 bases remaining between them. Germline V lookup: CDR1 MGHRA, CDR2 YSYEKL. The CDR3 region is CASSQQDGYSYEQYF. The CDR3 DNA sequence: TGCGCCAGCAGCCAGCAGGACGGATACTCCTACGAGCAGTACTTC.

This clonotype was recorded a few times. V gene TRBV7-9 combines with J gene TRBJ1-5; TRBD1 matches at 7 bases. V was clipped by 1 base and J by 4 bases; unmatched bases: 7. This CDR3 contains 16 residues. Per germline, CDR1 SEHNR and CDR2 FQNEAQ (reference sequence). The DNA for the CDR3 is TGTGCCAGCAGCTTAGGGACAGGCAACGAAAATCAGCCCCAGCATTTT. Translated: CASSLGTGNENQPQHF.

The chain combines TRBV7-9 with TRBJ1-2; D might be TRBD1 (5 bases). The CDR3 runs to 17 residues. The V end lost 2 bases, the J end lost 0 bases, and 16 bases lay between the germline ends. Germline CDR1 and CDR2: SEHNR and FQNEAQ (reference sequence). The CDR3 DNA follows: TGTGCCAGCAGCTTACGGAGAGACAGCCCTTCTAACTATGGCTACACCTTC. Protein product: CASSLRRDSPSNYGYTF.

The J gene is TRBJ1-3, the V gene TRBV15; D unresolved. The CDR3 length is 15 residues. Germline V CDR1 and CDR2: LNHNV, YYDKDF (reference sequence). The V end lost 1 base, the J end lost 4 bases, and 11 bases lay between the germline ends. The CDR3 protein is CATSRVREAGNTIYF. The CDR3 DNA follows: TGTGCCACCAGCAGAGTACGGGAAGCCGGAAACACCATATATTTT.

The chain links TRBV12-3 or TRBV12-4 to TRBJ1-1; D is unresolved. The V end lost 5 bases, the J end lost 7 bases, and 23 bases lay between the germline ends. This CDR3 region has 16 residues. The CDR3 sequence: CASSRTGPTLMGEAFF. CDR3 sequence (DNA): TGTGCCAGCAGTAGGACCGGGCCCACTTTAATGGGTGAAGCTTTCTTT.

This clonotype was seen a handful of times. V gene TRBV5-1 combines with J gene TRBJ2-5; no clear D gene. The CDR3 is 15 amino acids. Germline CDR1 reads SGHRS; CDR2 reads YFSETQ. V dropped 0 bases and J dropped 0 bases, with 9 bases sitting between them. This CDR3 is CASSLVDNNQETQYF. For the CDR3, the DNA is TGCGCCAGCAGCTTGGTAGACAACAACCAAGAGACCCAGTACTTC.